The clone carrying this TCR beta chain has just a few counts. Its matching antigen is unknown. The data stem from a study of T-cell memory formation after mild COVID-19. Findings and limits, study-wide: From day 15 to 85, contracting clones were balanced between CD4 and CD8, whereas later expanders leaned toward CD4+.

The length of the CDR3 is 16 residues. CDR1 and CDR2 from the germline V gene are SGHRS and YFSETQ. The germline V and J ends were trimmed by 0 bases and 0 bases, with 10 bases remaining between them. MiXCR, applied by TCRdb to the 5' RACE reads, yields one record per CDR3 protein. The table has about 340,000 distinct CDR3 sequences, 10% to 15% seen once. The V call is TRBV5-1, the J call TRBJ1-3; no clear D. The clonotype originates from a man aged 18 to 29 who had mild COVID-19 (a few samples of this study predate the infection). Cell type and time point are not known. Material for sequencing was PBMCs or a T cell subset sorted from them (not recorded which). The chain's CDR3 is CASSLAGGSSGNTIYF. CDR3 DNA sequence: TGCGCCAGCAGCTTGGCCGGAGGGAGCTCTGGAAACACCATATATTTT.